This T cell receptor (beta chain) was recorded in a study of shared clonotypes between healthy human individuals. Study-wide results and caveats: Several donors shared about 5% of their naive CD4 clonotypes.

About this clone itself: The target antigen is unknown.

The CDR3 runs 16 residues. Germline CDR1 SGDLS, CDR2 YYNGEE. Trimming pared 1 base from V and 4 bases from J, leaving 17 bases between. Original processing methods: ImmunoSEQ only sent back junction sequences with no quality scores, so filtering was done differently. Measured with immunoSEQ multiplex PCR; TCRdb has only the in-frame clones, and not every one. That table gives V, J and clone size, and the DNA gave D and trimming. The sample includes approximately 1,000,000 clones, approximately 80% of them seen just once. Sequencing used memory CD4+ T cells from PBMCs. Documented subset: CD45RA-negative fraction. This TCR was sampled from a man younger than 30 in good health. Some clones in this sample may be carry-over from other donors' samples. The gene calls are TRBV9 and TRBJ2-5, with TRBD2 as a possible D gene (5 bases). The chain's CDR3 is CASSVWGYGEGETQYF. The CDR3, as DNA: TGTGCCAGCAGCGTATGGGGTTACGGAGAGGGAGAGACCCAGTACTTC.